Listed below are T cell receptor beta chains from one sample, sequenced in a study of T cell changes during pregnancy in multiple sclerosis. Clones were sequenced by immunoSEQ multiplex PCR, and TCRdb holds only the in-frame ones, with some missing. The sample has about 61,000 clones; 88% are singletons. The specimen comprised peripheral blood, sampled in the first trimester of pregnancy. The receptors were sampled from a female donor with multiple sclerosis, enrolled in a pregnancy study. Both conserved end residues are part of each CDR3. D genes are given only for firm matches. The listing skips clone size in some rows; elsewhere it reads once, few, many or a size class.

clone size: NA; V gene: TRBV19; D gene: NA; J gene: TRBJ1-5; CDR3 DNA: TGTGCCAGTAGAGCCGGGTTTAGCAATCAGCCCCAGCATTTT; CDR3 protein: CASRAGFSNQPQHF
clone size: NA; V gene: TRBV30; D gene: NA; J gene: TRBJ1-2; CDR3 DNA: TGTGCCTTTGACAGCTATGGCTACACCTTC; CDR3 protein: CAFDSYGYTF
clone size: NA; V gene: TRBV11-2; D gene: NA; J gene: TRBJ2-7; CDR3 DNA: TGTGCCAGCAGCTTAAGCTTCAGAGGGATAAGCTACGAGCAGTACTTC; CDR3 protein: CASSLSFRGISYEQYF
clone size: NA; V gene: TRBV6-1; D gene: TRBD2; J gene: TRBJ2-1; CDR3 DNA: TGTGCCAGCAGTGAACTAGCGGGAGGGCAAAATGAGCAGTTCTTC; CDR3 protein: CASSELAGGQNEQFF
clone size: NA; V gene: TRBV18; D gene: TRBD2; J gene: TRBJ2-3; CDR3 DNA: TGTGCCAGCTCACCAATGAGCGGGAGGACCGATACGCAGTATTTT; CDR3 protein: CASSPMSGRTDTQYF
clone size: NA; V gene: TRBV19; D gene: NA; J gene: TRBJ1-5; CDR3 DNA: TGTGCCAGTACCGTCAGGGGCCAGGAAAAGGGCAATCAGCCCCAGCATTTT; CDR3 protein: CASTVRGQEKGNQPQHF
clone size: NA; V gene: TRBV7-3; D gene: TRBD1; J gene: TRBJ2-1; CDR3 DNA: TGTGCCAGCAGTTTTAGGGACAGCCAGCAGTTCTTC; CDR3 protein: CASSFRDSQQFF
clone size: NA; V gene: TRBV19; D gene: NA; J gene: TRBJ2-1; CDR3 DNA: TGTGCCAGTAGTATGAGGTACAATGAGCAGTTCTTC; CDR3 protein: CASSMRYNEQFF
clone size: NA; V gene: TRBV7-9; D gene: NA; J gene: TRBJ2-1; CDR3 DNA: TGTGCCAGCAGCTTTGAGGGCATGAGACTAGACAATGAGCAGTTCTTC; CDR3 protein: CASSFEGMRLDNEQFF
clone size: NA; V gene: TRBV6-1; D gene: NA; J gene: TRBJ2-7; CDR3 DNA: TGTGCCAGCAGTGGGCGGGAAGGGAGACTCCACGAGCAGTACTTC; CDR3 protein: CASSGREGRLHEQYF
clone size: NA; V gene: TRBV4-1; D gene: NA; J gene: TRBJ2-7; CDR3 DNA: TGCGCCAGCAGCGGTAGACACGGGAGCCAGGGTTCCTACGAGCAGTACTTC; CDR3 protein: CASSGRHGSQGSYEQYF
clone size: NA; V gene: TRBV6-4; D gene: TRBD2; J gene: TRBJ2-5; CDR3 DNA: TGTGCCAGCAGGCGACTAGCGGGAGACCAAGAGACCCAGTACTTC; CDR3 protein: CASRRLAGDQETQYF
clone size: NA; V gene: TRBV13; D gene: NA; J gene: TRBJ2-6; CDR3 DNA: TGTGCCAGCAGCTACCAGGGCTCTGGGGCCAACGTCCTGACTTTC; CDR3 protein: CASSYQGSGANVLTF
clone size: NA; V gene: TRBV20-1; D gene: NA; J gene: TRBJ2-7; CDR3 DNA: TGCAGTGCTCATGACAACTACGAGCAGTACTTC; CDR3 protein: CSAHDNYEQYF
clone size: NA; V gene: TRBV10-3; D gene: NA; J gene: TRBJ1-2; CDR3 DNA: TGTGCCATCACGGACAGCCCCAACTATGGCTACACCTTC; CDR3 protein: CAITDSPNYGYTF
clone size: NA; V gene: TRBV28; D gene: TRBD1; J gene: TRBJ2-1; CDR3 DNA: TGTGCCAGCAGCCTACAGGGGGTAAACAATGAGCAGTTCTTC; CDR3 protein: CASSLQGVNNEQFF
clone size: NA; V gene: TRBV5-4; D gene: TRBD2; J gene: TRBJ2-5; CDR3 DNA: TGTGCCAGCTCTCGGGAGGGTTTTCAAGAGACCCAGTACTTC; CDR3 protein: CASSREGFQETQYF
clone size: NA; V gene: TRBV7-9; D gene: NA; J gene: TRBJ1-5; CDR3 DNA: TGTGCCAGCAGCTGGGAACTAGGGGGGGCGAATTTGGGTCAGCCCCAGCATTTT; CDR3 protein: CASSWELGGANLGQPQHF
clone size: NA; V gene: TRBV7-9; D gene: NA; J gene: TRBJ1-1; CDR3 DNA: TGTGCCAGCAGCTTAGCGTCTGTCCTGAACACTGAAGCTTTCTTT; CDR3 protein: CASSLASVLNTEAFF
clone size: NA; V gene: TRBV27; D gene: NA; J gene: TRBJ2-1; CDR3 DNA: TGTGCCAGCAGTCCTGTCGTGCAAGCTAGGAATAACAATGAGCAGTTCTTC; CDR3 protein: CASSPVVQARNNNEQFF
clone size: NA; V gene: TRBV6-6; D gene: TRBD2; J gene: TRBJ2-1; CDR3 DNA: TGTGCCAGCAGAACCCTGGGACTAGCGGGAGTCAATGAGCAGTTCTTC; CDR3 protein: CASRTLGLAGVNEQFF
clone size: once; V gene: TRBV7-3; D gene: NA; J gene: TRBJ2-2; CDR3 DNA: TGTGCCAGCAGCCCACGCGGGCCGACGAACACCGGGGAGCTGTTTTTT; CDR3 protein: CASSPRGPTNTGELFF
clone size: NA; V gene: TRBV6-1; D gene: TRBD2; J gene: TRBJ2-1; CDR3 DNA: TGTGCCAGCAGTCACAGTTCAGCGGGGTACAATGAGCAGTTCTTC; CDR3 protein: CASSHSSAGYNEQFF
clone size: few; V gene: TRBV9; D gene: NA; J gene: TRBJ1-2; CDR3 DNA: TGTGCCAGCAGCGTAGGGGACACAAGTCCTTATGGCTACACCTTC; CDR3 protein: CASSVGDTSPYGYTF
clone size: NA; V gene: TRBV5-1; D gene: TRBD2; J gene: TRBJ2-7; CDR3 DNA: TGCGCCAGCAGCTTGTACGGACTAGCGGGACCCTCCCTATACGAGCAGTACTTC; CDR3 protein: CASSLYGLAGPSLYEQYF
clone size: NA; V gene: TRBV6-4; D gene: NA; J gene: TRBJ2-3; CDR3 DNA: TGTGCCAGCAGCCCGGGACACGGCCCTACAGATACGCAGTATTTT; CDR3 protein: CASSPGHGPTDTQYF
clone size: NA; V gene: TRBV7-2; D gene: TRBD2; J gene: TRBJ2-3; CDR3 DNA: TGTGCCAGCAGCCCCGGACTAGCGACAGATACGCAGTATTTT; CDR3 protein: CASSPGLATDTQYF
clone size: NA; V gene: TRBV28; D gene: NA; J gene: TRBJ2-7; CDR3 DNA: TGTGCCAGCAGTTTAACTCTGAATCCGGAGCAGTACTTC; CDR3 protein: CASSLTLNPEQYF
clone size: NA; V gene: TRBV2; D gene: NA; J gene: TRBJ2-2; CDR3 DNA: TGTGCCAGCAGTGTAAGGGGGTTGAACACCGGGGAGCTGTTTTTT; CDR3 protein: CASSVRGLNTGELFF
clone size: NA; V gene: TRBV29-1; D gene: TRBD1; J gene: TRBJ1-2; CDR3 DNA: TGCAGCGTTGAAGTACAGGGGGGCGACGGTGGCTACACCTTC; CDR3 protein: CSVEVQGGDGGYTF
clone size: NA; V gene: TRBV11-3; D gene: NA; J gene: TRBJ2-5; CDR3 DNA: TGTGCCAGCAGCCCCGGGACTCAACAAGAGACCCAGTACTTC; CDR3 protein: CASSPGTQQETQYF
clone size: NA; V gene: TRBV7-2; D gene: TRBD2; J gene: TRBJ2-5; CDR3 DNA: TGTGCCAGCAGCTTCGCGGGGGGGAGAGAGACCCAGTACTTC; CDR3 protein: CASSFAGGRETQYF
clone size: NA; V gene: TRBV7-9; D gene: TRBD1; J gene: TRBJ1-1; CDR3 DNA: TGTGCCAGCACCAGGACAGGGAACACTGAAGCTTTCTTT; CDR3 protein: CASTRTGNTEAFF
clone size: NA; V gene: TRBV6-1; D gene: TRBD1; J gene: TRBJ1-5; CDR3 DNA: TGTGCCAGCAGTGTCGGGACAGGGAACTATCAGCCCCAGCATTTT; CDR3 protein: CASSVGTGNYQPQHF
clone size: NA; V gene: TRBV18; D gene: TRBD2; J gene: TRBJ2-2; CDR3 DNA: TGTGCCAGCTCACCACCGGTGGGACTAGCGGGAGGCTCCTTATTCACCGGGGAGCTGTTTTTT; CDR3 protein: CASSPPVGLAGGSLFTGELFF
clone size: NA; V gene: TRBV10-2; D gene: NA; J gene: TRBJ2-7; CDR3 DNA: TGCGCCAGCAGGACTCAGGACAGGAGGGGGCCTTACGAGCAGTACTTC; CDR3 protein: CASRTQDRRGPYEQYF
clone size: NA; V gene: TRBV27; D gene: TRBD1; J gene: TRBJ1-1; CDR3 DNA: TGTGCCAGCAGTCCCCGACAGGGTAACACTGAAGCTTTCTTT; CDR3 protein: CASSPRQGNTEAFF
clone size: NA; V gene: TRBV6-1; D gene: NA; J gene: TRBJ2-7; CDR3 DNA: TGTGCCAGCAGCTTCTCGGCCCGGGGAGAGCAGTACTTC; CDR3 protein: CASSFSARGEQYF
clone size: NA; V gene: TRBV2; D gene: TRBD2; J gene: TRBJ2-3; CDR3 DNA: TGTGCCAGCACTGTTAGAGCGGGGCCCACAGATACGCAGTATTTT; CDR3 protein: CASTVRAGPTDTQYF
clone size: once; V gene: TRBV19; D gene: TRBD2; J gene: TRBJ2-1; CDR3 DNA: TGTGCCAGTACTCGGAGGGAGGGCCACGACAATGAGCAGTTCTTC; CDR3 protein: CASTRREGHDNEQFF
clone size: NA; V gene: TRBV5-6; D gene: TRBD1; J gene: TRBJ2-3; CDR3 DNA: TGTGCCAGCACGGACAGGGGACGACACACGCAGTATTTT; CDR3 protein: CASTDRGRHTQYF
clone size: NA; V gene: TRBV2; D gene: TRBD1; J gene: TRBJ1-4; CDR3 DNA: TGTGCCAGCACCAACAGGGGGCTAGGGGAAAAACTGTTTTTT; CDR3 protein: CASTNRGLGEKLFF
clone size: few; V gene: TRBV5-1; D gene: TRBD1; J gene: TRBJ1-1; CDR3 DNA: TGCGCCAGCAGCTCAGACTCGGGGACAGGGCGAGAAGCTTTCTTT; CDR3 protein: CASSSDSGTGREAFF
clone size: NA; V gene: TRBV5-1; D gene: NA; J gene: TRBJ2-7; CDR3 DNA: TGCGCCAGCAGCTTAGCGGGTAGCCTCTACGAGCAGTACTTC; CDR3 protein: CASSLAGSLYEQYF
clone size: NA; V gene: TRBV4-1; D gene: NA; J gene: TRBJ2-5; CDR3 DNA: TGCGCCAGCAGCCAAGATTGGCAGGGGGGAAAGACCCAGTACTTC; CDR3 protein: CASSQDWQGGKTQYF
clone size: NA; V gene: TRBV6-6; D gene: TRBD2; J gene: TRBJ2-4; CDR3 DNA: TGTGCCAGCAGTTACTCCGGGACTACCGAAGCCATTCAGTACTTC; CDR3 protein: CASSYSGTTEAIQYF
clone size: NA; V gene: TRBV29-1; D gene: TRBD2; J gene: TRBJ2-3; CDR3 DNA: TGCAGCGTTGAAGATCGGGTACTAGCGGGGCCTCGCACAGATACGCAGTATTTT; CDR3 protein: CSVEDRVLAGPRTDTQYF
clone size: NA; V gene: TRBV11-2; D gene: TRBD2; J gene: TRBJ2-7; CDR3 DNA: TGTGCCAGCAGCTTAGTTACGGCTAGCGGGAGTATCTACGAGCAGTACTTC; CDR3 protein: CASSLVTASGSIYEQYF
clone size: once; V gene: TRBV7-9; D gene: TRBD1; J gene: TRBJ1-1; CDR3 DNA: TGTGCCAGCAGCTCCCCCGGGACAGGGGATGACACTGAAGCTTTCTTT; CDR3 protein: CASSSPGTGDDTEAFF
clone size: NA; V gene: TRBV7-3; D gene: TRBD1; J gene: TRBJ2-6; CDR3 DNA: TGTGCCAGCAGCTTGAGACAGGGGAGCTCTGGGGCCAACGTCCTGACTTTC; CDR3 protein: CASSLRQGSSGANVLTF
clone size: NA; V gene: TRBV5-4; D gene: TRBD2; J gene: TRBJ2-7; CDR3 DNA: TGTGCCAGCAGCCCTCTCGGGACTAGCGGCTCCTACGAGCAGTACTTC; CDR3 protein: CASSPLGTSGSYEQYF
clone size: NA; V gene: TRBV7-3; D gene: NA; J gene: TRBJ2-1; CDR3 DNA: TGTGCCAGCAGCTTAACGGGGGGTGAGACCTACAATGAGCAGTTCTTC; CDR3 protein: CASSLTGGETYNEQFF
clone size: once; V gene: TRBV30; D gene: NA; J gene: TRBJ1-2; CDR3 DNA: TGTGCCTGGAGTGTACCTGGCAGCCACTATAAGAACTATGGCTACACCTTC; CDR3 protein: CAWSVPGSHYKNYGYTF